The 27 T cell receptor beta chains given below trace back to one sample, sequenced in a study of T cells in narcolepsy. Profiled with immunoSEQ multiplex PCR; TCRdb holds only in-frame clones, not every one. The top ten hold roughly 10% of the sample, which has approximately 23,000 clones, roughly 85% seen once. The specimen sequenced was memory (CD45RA-) CD4+ T cells from blood. Receptor source: a human donor in good health.

The chain employs TRBV5-1 and TRBJ2-5; 10 nucleotides agree with TRBD2. Germline assignment: CDR1 SGHRS and CDR2 YFSETQ. The CDR3 is made up of 16 amino acids. V shed 1 base and J 4 bases; nucleotides not matched to a gene: 7. CDR3: CASSLSAAGGLETQYF. The CDR3 nucleotides read TGCGCCAGCAGCTTGTCGGCAGCGGGAGGGTTAGAGACCCAGTACTTC.

The chain carries TRBV19 and TRBJ2-6, with TRBD1 matching 8 bases. Germline CDR1 LNHDA, CDR2 SQIVND (reference sequence). The CDR3 covers 18 residues. V lost 3 bases and J lost 0; bases outside the gene matches: 7. CDR3 coding DNA: TGTGCCAGTAGTATCCGCGGACAGGGCATCTCTGGGGCCAACGTCCTGACTTTC. Its protein product is CASSIRGQGISGANVLTF. The full variable domain, in which reference TRBV19 and TRBJ2-6 provide the parts outside the CDR3, is DGGITQSPKYLFRKEGQNVTLSCEQNLNHDAMYWYRQDPGQGLRLIYYSQIVNDFQKGDIAEGYSVSREKKESFPLTVTSAQKNPTAFYLCASSIRGQGISGANVLTFGAGSRLTVL.

The chain has TRBV7-8 and TRBJ1-5; D not resolved. The germline gives CDR1 SGHVS, CDR2 FQNEAQ. This CDR3 spans 13 amino acids. With 5 bases removed from V and 9 bases from J, the gap between germline ends came to 14 bases. The CDR3 DNA is TGTGCCAGCAGCCCAGAGGGCTCAAGGCCCCAGCATTTT. Its translation is CASSPEGSRPQHF.

This sequence joins TRBV27 and TRBJ2-5; D remains ambiguous. The V end was cut by 2 bases, the J end by 4 bases, with 8 bases between. The CDR3 runs to 13 residues. From germline, CDR1 is MNHEY and CDR2 SMNVEV (reference sequence). This chain's CDR3 is CASSLAVGETQYF. In DNA, the CDR3 is TGTGCCAGCAGTTTAGCAGTAGGAGAGACCCAGTACTTC.

The chain couples TRBV6-6 to TRBJ1-5, with unresolved D. The CDR3 is 13 amino acids. The germline CDR1 and CDR2 sequences are MNHNY and SVGAGI (reference sequence). V gave up 7 bases and J gave up 2 bases, with 9 bases separating them. CDR3 amino acids: CASKRGGNQPQHF. CDR3 in DNA: TGTGCCAGCAAACGTGGGGGCAATCAGCCCCAGCATTTT.

The gene calls are TRBV6-6 and TRBJ2-7; 9 nucleotides align to TRBD2. Trimming took 7 bases from V and 6 from J; bases not matched to a gene: 10. Germline CDR1 MNHNY, CDR2 SVGAGI (reference sequence). CDR3 length equals 14 residues. The CDR3 region has the DNA TGTGCCAGCACCGAGAGCGGGGGGCTAGGCGAGCAGTACTTC. It encodes CASTESGGLGEQYF.

The count of this clone is one. The genes are TRBV6-5 and TRBJ2-7; no clear D. Germline values: CDR1 MNHEY, CDR2 SVGAGI. This CDR3 region has 14 residues. Trimming removed 2 bases from V and 3 bases from J, with 11 bases in between. CDR3 sequence (DNA): TGTGCCAGCAGTTACAGGAAGGTGAACTACGAGCAGTACTTC. This translates into CASSYRKVNYEQYF.

CDR3 coding DNA: TGTGCCAGTACCCCGGGACAGCGACCTTGGGAGACCCAGTACTTC. Amino acids: CASTPGQRPWETQYF. The chain is built from TRBV19 and TRBJ2-5; 7 nucleotides align to TRBD1. Germline V CDR1 and CDR2: LNHDA, SQIVND (reference sequence). After removal of 7 bases from V and 5 bases from J, the junction contained 13 bases not matched to a gene. The CDR3 runs to 15 residues. Using reference TRBV19 and TRBJ2-5 for the parts outside the CDR3, the full variable domain is DGGITQSPKYLFRKEGQNVTLSCEQNLNHDAMYWYRQDPGQGLRLIYYSQIVNDFQKGDIAEGYSVSREKKESFPLTVTSAQKNPTAFYLCASTPGQRPWETQYFGPGTRLLVL.

In its sample, this clone was seen once. This chain connects TRBV6-5 to TRBJ2-3, with D perhaps TRBD1 (5 bases). This CDR3 region has 13 residues. Germline loops: CDR1 MNHEY, CDR2 SVGAGI. V was trimmed by 8 bases and J by 0 bases, leaving 9 bases between them. Here the CDR3 DNA reads TGTGCCAGCTGGGGCGGCAGCACAGATACGCAGTATTTT. Protein: CASWGGSTDTQYF.

The V gene is TRBV7-2, the J gene TRBJ1-6; 9 nucleotides match TRBD1. This CDR3 has 15 residues. Trimming at V came to 5 bases and at J to 7 bases, leaving 6 bases not matched to a gene. Germline CDR1 SGHTA, CDR2 FQGNSA. The CDR3 nucleotides are TGTGCCAGCAGCCAACAGGGGGCACGGAATTCACCCCTCCACTTT. It codes for CASSQQGARNSPLHF.

This sequence joins TRBV7-8 and TRBJ2-1, with 7 positions matching TRBD2. Germline trimming cut 5 bases from V and 7 bases from J; bases unmatched to any gene: 14. From germline, CDR1 is SGHVS and CDR2 FQNEAQ. CDR3 length: 16 amino acids. DNA for the CDR3: TGTGCCAGCAGCCCGCCTTTAAGGGAGGGCCCGAATGAGCAGTTCTTC. Its protein is CASSPPLREGPNEQFF. Complete variable domain (other parts from reference TRBV7-8 and TRBJ2-1): GAGVSQSPRYKVAKRGQDVALRCDPISGHVSLFWYQQALGQGPEFLTYFQNEAQLDKSGLPSDRFFAERPEGSVSTLKIQRTQQEDSAVYLCASSPPLREGPNEQFFGPGTRLTVL.

CDR3 sequence: CASSLGNNGLAITGELFF. DNA of the CDR3: TGTGCCAGCAGCTTAGGAAATAACGGACTAGCGATTACCGGGGAGCTGTTTTTT. The rearrangement joins TRBV11-3 to TRBJ2-2; 9 nucleotides agree with TRBD2. This CDR3 comprises 18 residues. V dropped 1 base and J dropped 5; count of bases not matched to a gene: 11. Germline V CDR1 and CDR2: SGHNT, YENEEA.

V and J are TRBV4-3 and TRBJ2-2, with TRBD2 identical over 9 bases. V shed 4 bases, J shed 4 bases, and the junction held 16 bases outside the gene matches. CDR3 length equals 19 residues. Germline CDR1 reads LGHNA; CDR2 reads YSLEER. Here the CDR3 DNA reads TGCGCCAGCAGCCGAGACCTCAATAGCGGGAGCGGATTCACCGGGGAGCTGTTTTTT. Translating it yields CASSRDLNSGSGFTGELFF.

The chain couples TRBV6-6 to TRBJ2-2; a possible D gene is TRBD1 (5 bases). The CDR3 extends over 14 amino acids. With 0 bases removed from V and 7 bases from J, the gap between germline ends came to 9 bases. Germline CDR1 MNHNY, CDR2 SVGAGI (reference sequence). Here the CDR3 reads CASSYSFTGGELFF. The CDR3 nucleotides read TGTGCCAGCAGTTACTCGTTTACAGGCGGGGAGCTGTTTTTT.

The chain links TRBV2 to TRBJ1-5, with 12 nucleotides matching TRBD1. The CDR3 length is 13 residues. With V trimmed by 10 bases and J by 7 bases, 5 bases remained unmatched. Germline values: CDR1 SNHLY, CDR2 FYNNEI. Here the CDR3 DNA reads TGTGCCATCGGGACAGGGGGCGTCCAGCCCCAGCATTTT. Protein sequence: CAIGTGGVQPQHF.

The chain joins TRBV6-5 to TRBJ2-3; TRBD2 might be the D (6 bases). Germline V CDR1 and CDR2: MNHEY, SVGAGI. The V end was cut by 2 bases, the J end by 6 bases, with 15 bases between. This CDR3 spans 15 amino acids. The CDR3: CASSYRSKGRDTQYF. CDR3 sequence (DNA): TGTGCCAGCAGTTACCGAAGTAAGGGGAGGGATACGCAGTATTTT.

The chain combines TRBV6-5 with TRBJ1-1; D is possibly TRBD1 (5 bases). V lost 4 bases to trimming and J lost 11 bases, with 14 bases between them. Germline CDR1 MNHEY, CDR2 SVGAGI. CDR3 size: 12 residues. The CDR3 DNA reads TGTGCCAGCAGTTCGGTCGGGGGGGAGGCTTTCTTT. This codes for CASSSVGGEAFF.

The chain has TRBV2 and TRBJ2-2; no firm D call. The germline V gene encodes CDR1 SNHLY and CDR2 FYNNEI. The CDR3 is made up of 12 amino acids. V was shortened by 6 bases and J by 4 bases, with 6 bases between the two germline ends. CDR3 region: CASSYSTGELFF. For the CDR3, the DNA is TGTGCCAGCAGCTATTCCACCGGGGAGCTGTTTTTT.

The J gene is TRBJ2-7, the V gene TRBV6-1, with D unclear. This CDR3 has 13 amino acids. V dropped 1 base and J dropped 3 bases, with 7 bases sitting between them. The germline V gene has CDR1 MNHNS and CDR2 SASEGT. This CDR3 is CASSEVHFYEQYF. CDR3 sequence (DNA): TGTGCCAGCAGTGAAGTACATTTCTACGAGCAGTACTTC.

The V call is TRBV19, the J call TRBJ1-1, with D unresolved. Germline CDR1 and CDR2: LNHDA and SQIVND (reference sequence). The CDR3 runs to 12 residues. V was clipped by 7 bases and J by 5 bases, with 11 bases between them. CDR3 residues: CASKTGKTEAFF. The CDR3 coding sequence is TGTGCCAGTAAAACGGGGAAAACTGAAGCTTTCTTT.

The CDR3 loop is CASSPGTLLYEQYF. The CDR3 DNA is TGTGCCAGCAGTCCCGGGACCCTCCTTTACGAGCAGTACTTC. The chain employs TRBV6-5 and TRBJ2-5, with D perhaps being TRBD1 or TRBD2 (5 bases each). The J call may be wrong; the DNA end is better matched by TRBJ2-7. The germline CDR1 and CDR2 sequences are MNHEY and SVGAGI. The CDR3 totals 14 residues.

The V gene is TRBV13, the J gene TRBJ2-2; D is uncertain. The CDR3 runs 16 residues. Germline values: CDR1 PRHDT, CDR2 FYEKMQ (reference sequence). Trimming pared 1 base from V and 0 bases from J, leaving 9 bases between. The CDR3 coding sequence is TGTGCCAGCAGCTTAGTCCCAGCGACGAACACCGGGGAGCTGTTTTTT. This sequence encodes CASSLVPATNTGELFF.

This rearrangement joins TRBV2 to TRBJ2-5; 7 positions match TRBD2. This CDR3 is 13 amino acids long. With V trimmed by 4 bases and J by 2 bases, 1 base remained unmatched. Germline CDR1 and CDR2: SNHLY and FYNNEI. This CDR3 is CASSGGGQETQYF. Here the CDR3 DNA reads TGTGCCAGCAGTGGGGGAGGGCAAGAGACCCAGTACTTC.

V is TRBV29-1 and J is TRBJ2-3; the D gene is possibly TRBD1 (5 bases). V gave up 3 bases and J gave up 4 bases, with 11 bases separating them. From germline, CDR1 is SQVTM and CDR2 ANQGSEA. The CDR3 totals 13 residues. In nucleotides, the CDR3 is TGCAGCGTTGATGAAGGGGTATCAGATACGCAGTATTTT. The encoded protein is CSVDEGVSDTQYF.

The chain links TRBV6-5 to TRBJ2-7, with 7 positions matching TRBD1. CDR1 MNHEY and CDR2 SVGAGI come from the germline V gene. J gave up 3 bases and V 6 bases, and 5 bases lay outside the gene matches. This CDR3 has 13 amino acids. Written as DNA, the CDR3 is TGTGCCAGCAGACAGGGACAGTACTACGAGCAGTACTTC. Translating it yields CASRQGQYYEQYF.

Turning to this clone: The junction departs from the called germline gene at one end, perhaps through a read error. The rearrangement links TRBV20-1 to TRBJ2-1; the match to TRBD2 covers 7 bases. The length of the CDR3 is 11 residues. The germline CDR1 and CDR2 sequences are DFQATT and SNEGSKA (reference sequence). The CDR3 region has the DNA TGCAGTGCTAGTGCCGGGACTAACGGCCTCTTC. It is translated as CSASAGTNGLF.

J is TRBJ1-5 and V is TRBV19; 11 bases map to TRBD1. This CDR3 comprises 13 residues. The J segment lost 5 bases and the V segment lost 10 bases, leaving 4 bases of the junction unmatched. Germline V gives CDR1 LNHDA, CDR2 SQIVND (reference sequence). CDR3 DNA sequence: TGTGCCACTATGGACAGGGGGCATCAGCCCCAGCATTTT. Protein sequence: CATMDRGHQPQHF.